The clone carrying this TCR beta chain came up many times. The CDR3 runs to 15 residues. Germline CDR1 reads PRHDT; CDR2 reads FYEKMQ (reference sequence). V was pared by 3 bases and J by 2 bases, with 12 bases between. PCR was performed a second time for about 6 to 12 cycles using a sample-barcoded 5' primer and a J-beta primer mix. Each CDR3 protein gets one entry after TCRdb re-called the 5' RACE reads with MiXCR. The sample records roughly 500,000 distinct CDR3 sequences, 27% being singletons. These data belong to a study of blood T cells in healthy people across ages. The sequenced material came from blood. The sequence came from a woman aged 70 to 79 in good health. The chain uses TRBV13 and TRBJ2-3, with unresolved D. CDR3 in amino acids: CASSFFSADTDTQYF. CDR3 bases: TGTGCCAGCAGCTTTTTTTCAGCAGACACAGATACGCAGTATTTT.